These T cell receptor beta chains were read from a single sample in a study of cytomegalovirus exposure and HLA in healthy donors. Measured with immunoSEQ multiplex PCR; TCRdb has only the in-frame clones, and not every one. This table has 140,000 or so clones, about 75% appearing once. The sequencing input was PBMCs. These receptors were obtained from a man in his fifties or sixties in good health and CMV-seronegative. Both conserved end residues are part of each CDR3. A D gene is named only where the DNA matches it firmly. Not all rows give a size; the values are once, few, many and, for expanded clones, a class.

d_gene	v_gene	j_gene	abundance	CDR3aa	CDR3nt
TRBD2	TRBV6-5	TRBJ2-4	few	CASSYGSLRGDIQYF	TGTGCCAGCAGTTACGGAAGTCTCCGGGGGGACATTCAGTACTTC
NA	TRBV5-1	TRBJ2-1	NA	CASSMDIYNEQFF	TGCGCCAGCAGCATGGACATATACAATGAGCAGTTCTTC
NA	TRBV28	TRBJ2-2	NA	CASSRGAGRSSGELFF	TGTGCCAGCAGTCGGGGGGCAGGGCGGAGTTCCGGGGAGCTGTTTTTT
NA	TRBV6-5	TRBJ1-4	NA	CASSYSLDNEKLFF	TGTGCCAGCAGTTACTCCTTAGATAATGAAAAACTGTTTTTT
NA	TRBV19	TRBJ2-7	NA	CASSIQVGDYEQYF	TGTGCCAGTAGTATACAGGTCGGGGACTACGAGCAGTACTTC
NA	TRBV18	TRBJ1-1	few	CASSPLGDTEAFF	TGTGCCAGCTCACCACTAGGGGACACTGAAGCTTTCTTT
TRBD1	TRBV7-9	TRBJ1-1	NA	CASSLAQTGNVNTEAFF	TGTGCCAGCAGCTTAGCCCAGACAGGGAATGTGAACACTGAAGCTTTCTTT
NA	TRBV5-6	TRBJ2-2	once	CASSLVGSATGELFF	TGTGCCAGCAGCTTGGTCGGGAGTGCGACCGGGGAGCTGTTTTTT
NA	TRBV18	TRBJ2-7	NA	CASSPQQGYEQYF	TGTGCCAGCTCACCTCAGCAGGGGTACGAGCAGTACTTC
TRBD2	TRBV7-2	TRBJ2-1	once	CASSLALTSEQFF	TGTGCCAGCAGCTTAGCACTGACTAGCGAGCAGTTCTTC
NA	TRBV6-5	TRBJ2-2	NA	CASSFMTATGELFF	TGTGCCAGCAGTTTCATGACTGCCACCGGGGAGCTGTTTTTT
TRBD1	TRBV19	TRBJ1-4	NA	CAVGTENEKLFF	TGTGCCGTAGGGACAGAGAATGAAAAACTGTTTTTT
TRBD2	TRBV5-1	TRBJ2-7	NA	CASSPYPGLAGGREQYF	TGCGCCAGCAGCCCCTACCCGGGACTAGCGGGAGGGAGGGAGCAGTACTTC
NA	TRBV18	TRBJ1-1	NA	CASSRPGLPNTEAFF	TGTGCCAGCTCACGGCCCGGACTCCCGAACACTGAAGCTTTCTTT
TRBD2	TRBV7-6	TRBJ2-3	once	CASSPSLAGGTDTQYF	TGTGCCAGCAGCCCGAGCTTAGCGGGAGGCACAGATACGCAGTATTTT
NA	TRBV5-1	TRBJ2-6	NA	CASSPGSDSSGANVLTF	TGCGCCAGCAGCCCGGGGTCCGACTCCTCTGGGGCCAACGTCCTGACTTTC
TRBD1	TRBV5-1	TRBJ2-3	NA	CASSYRDSGVRTDTQYF	TGCGCCAGCAGCTACCGGGACAGTGGCGTTAGAACAGATACGCAGTATTTT
NA	TRBV9	TRBJ2-2	NA	CASSVTPDTNTGELFF	TGTGCCAGCAGCGTGACTCCCGATACTAACACCGGGGAGCTGTTTTTT
NA	TRBV5-1	TRBJ2-1	NA	CASSTLLGESEQFF	TGCGCCAGCAGCACCCTCCTAGGAGAAAGCGAGCAGTTCTTC
NA	TRBV19	TRBJ1-1	NA	CASSPGVNYEAFF	TGTGCCAGTAGTCCCGGGGTAAACTATGAAGCTTTCTTT
NA	TRBV10-1	TRBJ2-7	NA	CASSPTASYEQYF	TGCGCCAGCTCCCCGACAGCCTCCTACGAGCAGTACTTC
NA	TRBV5-4	TRBJ2-1	NA	CASSLRQSPYNEQFF	TGTGCCAGCAGCTTGCGACAGTCCCCCTACAATGAGCAGTTCTTC
NA	TRBV29-1	TRBJ2-1	once	CSVAGRAYNEQFF	TGCAGCGTTGCTGGCAGGGCCTACAATGAGCAGTTCTTC
TRBD1	TRBV27	TRBJ2-4	NA	CASSLLGQGGFQYF	TGTGCCAGCAGTTTATTGGGACAGGGTGGGTTTCAGTACTTC
TRBD2	TRBV5-1	TRBJ2-1	NA	CASSLVAGEEEQFF	TGCGCCAGCAGCTTGGTAGCGGGAGAAGAAGAGCAGTTCTTC
NA	TRBV29-1	TRBJ1-1	NA	CSVDTGTEAFF	TGCAGCGTTGATACAGGGACTGAAGCTTTCTTT
TRBD1	TRBV29-1	TRBJ2-7	few	CSVWRQGVDEQYF	TGCAGCGTGTGGAGACAGGGGGTAGACGAGCAGTACTTC
NA	TRBV9	TRBJ1-1	once	CASSAPTANTEAFF	TGTGCCAGCAGCGCACCAACAGCGAACACTGAAGCTTTCTTT
TRBD1	TRBV6-5	TRBJ1-1	NA	CASSYSRQGHTEAFF	TGTGCCAGCAGTTACTCGAGACAGGGCCACACTGAAGCTTTCTTT
TRBD1	TRBV19	TRBJ1-5	NA	CASSILDAGTGNQPQHF	TGTGCCAGTAGTATCCTCGATGCGGGGACAGGCAATCAGCCCCAGCATTTT
TRBD2	TRBV5-4	TRBJ2-2	NA	CASSLGTSGTGRMFF	TGTGCCAGCAGCTTAGGGACTAGCGGGACGGGAAGGATGTTTTTT
NA	TRBV6-6	TRBJ2-3	NA	CASSYAPRYTQYF	TGTGCCAGCAGTTACGCCCCTCGGTATACGCAGTATTTT
TRBD1	TRBV7-2	TRBJ1-5	NA	CASSPRTGPNQPQHF	TGTGCCAGCAGCCCACGGACAGGCCCCAATCAGCCCCAGCATTTT
NA	TRBV10-1	TRBJ2-7	NA	CASGSSSYEQYF	TGCGCCTCAGGGTCGAGCTCCTACGAGCAGTACTTC
TRBD1	TRBV5-1	TRBJ1-1	few	CASSLQTGVNTEAFF	TGCGCCAGCAGCTTACAGACAGGGGTGAACACTGAAGCTTTCTTT
TRBD2	TRBV5-4	TRBJ2-5	NA	CASSAELALETQYF	TGTGCCAGCAGCGCCGAACTAGCGCTAGAGACCCAGTACTTC
NA	TRBV6-1	TRBJ1-2	NA	CASKEGQGPVNTF	TGTGCCAGCAAGGAGGGGCAGGGTCCCGTGAACACCTTC
NA	TRBV14	TRBJ2-1	NA	CASSQINGGQFF	TGTGCCAGCAGCCAGATTAATGGAGGGCAGTTCTTC
NA	TRBV29-1	TRBJ1-2	NA	CSVGDGYTF	TGCAGCGTTGGAGATGGCTACACCTTC
NA	TRBV2	TRBJ2-5	NA	CASTQGFMTGQETQYF	TGTGCCAGCACGCAGGGTTTCATGACTGGCCAAGAGACCCAGTACTTC
NA	TRBV28	TRBJ1-1	NA	CASSPHPGVNTEAFF	TGTGCCAGCAGTCCCCACCCGGGGGTTAACACTGAAGCTTTCTTT
TRBD2	TRBV28	TRBJ2-5	NA	CASSFPAGREETQYF	TGTGCCAGCAGTTTCCCGGCCGGGAGGGAAGAGACCCAGTACTTC
TRBD2	TRBV5-1	TRBJ2-1	NA	CASSLEGGPNEQFF	TGCGCCAGCAGCTTGGAGGGAGGGCCCAATGAGCAGTTCTTC
TRBD2	TRBV29-1	TRBJ2-7	NA	CSVGLAGGTYEQYF	TGCAGCGTCGGACTAGCGGGAGGGACCTACGAGCAGTACTTC